A single sample gave rise to the 11 T cell receptor beta chains below, sequenced in a study of CD8+ T cells in alopecia areata. Treatment given: oral pan-JAK inhibitor, 5-10 mg twice daily. RNA, once extracted, was reverse transcribed into cDNA for use as the sequencing template. The assay was immunoSEQ multiplex PCR, and TCRdb's table has in-frame clones only and misses some. The sample shows roughly 210,000 clones, 40% to 55% of them seen only once. The material was CD4+ T cells sorted from blood, obtained around week 36, from a patient treated with tofacitinib. These TCRs come from a human donor with alopecia areata.

The genes are TRBV7-6 and TRBJ2-5; TRBD2 agrees at 9 bases. The CDR3 runs to 17 residues. V trimming: 4 bases; J trimming: 5 bases; junction bases outside the gene matches: 14. CDR1 is SGHVS and CDR2 is FNYEAQ in the germline V gene. As DNA, the CDR3 is TGTGCCAGCAGCTCCTCTGCCGCGGGAGGGCCCTTCGAGACCCAGTACTTC. It encodes CASSSSAAGGPFETQYF.

This chain connects TRBV5-1 to TRBJ2-1; the match to TRBD2 covers 7 bases. CDR1 is SGHRS, CDR2 YFSETQ, per germline. Trimming took 0 bases from V and 3 from J; bases not matched to a gene: 15. CDR3 length: 19 amino acids. The CDR3 nucleotides are TGCGCCAGCAGCTTGGCGGGCGGGAGCAAGGTAGATGTCTACAATGAGCAGTTCTTC. Residues: CASSLAGGSKVDVYNEQFF.

The chain carries TRBV7-9 and TRBJ2-1; TRBD2 might be the D (6 bases). The CDR3 has 15 residues. V lost 4 bases, J lost 8 bases, and 18 bases lay in between. Germline V gene lookup returns CDR1 SEHNR and CDR2 FQNEAQ (reference sequence). Written as DNA, the CDR3 is TGTGCCAGCAGCTCGAGGACTACTGGGGTCGATGAGCAGTTCTTC. Protein: CASSSRTTGVDEQFF.

The chain combines TRBV4-3 with TRBJ1-4; D gene ambiguous. This CDR3 has 13 amino acids. The V end lost 0 bases, the J end lost 14 bases, and 13 bases lay between the germline ends. Germline CDR1 reads LGHNA; CDR2 reads YSLEER. The CDR3 here is CASSQEGSRSLFF. The CDR3 DNA follows: TGCGCCAGCAGCCAAGAAGGGTCGCGGTCCCTGTTTTTT.

The chain recombines TRBV27 with TRBJ2-4, with TRBD1 identical over 7 bases. The junction had 9 bases not matched to a gene; V was cut back by 4 bases and J by 0 bases. CDR1 and CDR2 (germline): MNHEY, SMNVEV (reference sequence). The CDR3 runs 17 residues. The CDR3 reads CASSSWTGELAKNIQYF. The CDR3 nucleotides read TGTGCCAGCAGTTCATGGACAGGAGAGCTAGCCAAAAACATTCAGTACTTC.

This sequence joins TRBV30 and TRBJ2-1; D unclear. This CDR3 spans 14 amino acids. V gave up 1 base and J gave up 6 bases, with 13 bases separating them. Germline loops: CDR1 GTSNPN, CDR2 SVGIG (reference sequence). CDR3 nucleotide sequence: TGTGCCTGGAGTGGGGTTTCGAGGACCAATGAGCAGTTCTTC. It is translated as CAWSGVSRTNEQFF.

The V call is TRBV28, the J call TRBJ2-7; D possibly corresponds to TRBD2 (6 bases). Germline V gives CDR1 MDHEN, CDR2 SYDVKM. CDR3 size: 14 residues. V dropped 6 bases and J dropped 4 bases, with 16 bases sitting between them. The CDR3 sequence is CASRTPGTSYEQYF. For the CDR3, the DNA is TGTGCCAGCAGGACTCCCGGGACTTCGTACGAGCAGTACTTC.

This clone was detected a few times. The genes are TRBV5-1 and TRBJ2-7, with 10 positions matching TRBD2. The CDR3 loop spans 16 amino acids. Germline CDR1 and CDR2: SGHRS and YFSETQ. V lost 2 bases to trimming and J lost 7 bases; unmatched junction nucleotides: 12. This CDR3 reads CASSFYGLAGVGEQYF. The CDR3 DNA reads as TGCGCCAGCAGCTTTTATGGGCTAGCGGGAGTAGGGGAGCAGTACTTC.

The chain joins TRBV11-2 to TRBJ2-1; TRBD2 aligns across 10 bases. Trimming cost V 5 bases and J 8 bases; bases outside gene matches: 9. The CDR3 is 15 amino acids. Germline CDR1 SGHAT, CDR2 FQNNGV. This CDR3 reads CASSVSSGSQDEQFF. The CDR3 DNA reads TGTGCCAGCAGCGTCTCTAGCGGGAGTCAGGATGAGCAGTTCTTC.

The chain uses TRBV29-1 and TRBJ2-1, with 9 bases identical to TRBD2. V shed 4 bases and J 4 bases; nucleotides not matched to a gene: 2. The CDR3 sequence is 13 residues long. The V gene's germline CDR1 is SQVTM and CDR2 ANQGSEA. This CDR3 is CSVGSGSYNEQFF. The CDR3 DNA is TGCAGCGTTGGTAGCGGGAGTTACAATGAGCAGTTCTTC.

This clone was detected only a few times. The rearrangement links TRBV29-1 to TRBJ2-2; TRBD2 matches at 8 bases. CDR3 length: 17 residues. Germline CDR1 SQVTM, CDR2 ANQGSEA. Trimming at V came to 4 bases and at J to 0 bases, leaving 10 bases not matched to a gene. CDR3 bases: TGCAGCGTTGGCACTAGCGGAGGGAGCCCGAACACCGGGGAGCTGTTTTTT. Protein: CSVGTSGGSPNTGELFF.